The 4 T cell receptor beta chains listed next were all sequenced from one sample in a study of vaccination and CD4 T cells after COVID-19. Treatment reported: approximately 10-day PBMC culture with coronavirus spike peptide pools or control peptides (ViraFEST assay). Those CD4+ T cells from the unexposed donor predate the COVID-19 pandemic (2011-2018). Oncomine TCR Beta short-read sequencing was applied to DNA from cultured CD4+ T cells. The authors extracted genomic DNA from cultured CD4+ T cells. TCRdb processed the PCR reads anew with MiXCR; each CDR3 protein has one entry. Of some 10,000 distinct CDR3 sequences listed, approximately 35% were seen once; the top ten hold roughly 15%. Antigens of these TCRs are unknown. The source material was CD4+ T cells from blood, cultured in vitro. These receptors all come from a human donor in good health.

This clonotype was detected only once. The chain carries TRBV5-1 and TRBJ2-1; maybe TRBD2 (5 bases). There are 11 residues in the CDR3. Germline assignment: CDR1 SGHRS and CDR2 YFSETQ. V gave up 6 bases and J gave up 9 bases, with 10 bases separating them. CDR3 protein: CASNEGIEQFF. CDR3 DNA: TGCGCCAGCAACGAGGGTATTGAGCAGTTCTTC.

CDR3 sequence: CASSLGGSADTQYF. DNA of the CDR3: TGTGCCAGCAGCTTGGGGGGGTCGGCAGATACGCAGTATTTT. The chain combines TRBV5-4 with TRBJ2-3, with D possibly called TRBD1 or TRBD2 (5 bases each). The CDR3 runs 14 residues. V was pared by 0 bases and J by 4 bases, with 9 bases between. CDR1 and CDR2 (germline): SGHNT, YYREEE (reference sequence).

The count of this clonotype is one. The chain links TRBV19 to TRBJ2-2; D not certain. This CDR3 contains 11 residues. Germline CDR1 and CDR2: LNHDA and SQIVND (reference sequence). With 5 bases removed from V and 4 bases from J, the gap between germline ends came to 2 bases. The CDR3 DNA reads TGTGCCAGTAGTCTCACCGGGGAGCTGTTTTTT. The encoded protein is CASSLTGELFF.

This clonotype was recorded only once. This chain links TRBV30 with TRBJ2-7, with D perhaps matching TRBD2 (6 bases). V lost 3 bases, J lost 2 bases, and 17 bases lay in between. The CDR3 runs 15 residues. Germline assignment: CDR1 GTSNPN and CDR2 SVGIG (reference sequence). CDR3 nucleotide sequence: TGTGCCTGGAGGGACCATACTAGCAGCCCCTACGAGCAGTACTTC. Its translation: CAWRDHTSSPYEQYF.